This T cell receptor beta chain was found in a study of CD8+CD57+ T cells in acquired aplastic anemia. Details on this clonotype: The antigen is unknown.

TCR beta VDJ and CDR3 profiling used genomic DNA as template. Each CDR3 protein is one row after TCRdb ran MiXCR on the reads. Seen here are hundreds of thousands of distinct CDR3 sequences, roughly 68% observed once, and the top ten hold around 4%. General study points: CD8+ Simpson's diversity in patients was not significantly different from that in controls.

The clonotype comes from a human donor in good health, serving as a control. The source material was sorted CD4+, CD8+, or CD8+CD57+ T cells (not recorded which) from PBMCs.

CDR3 residues: CSAHRGAGGHTF. CDR3 nucleotide sequence: TGCAGTGCCCACCGGGGAGCAGGGGGCCACACCTTC. The rearrangement uses TRBV20-1 and TRBJ1-2; 8 bases are a match to TRBD1. The CDR3 is made up of 12 amino acids. Trimming cost V 6 bases and J 12 bases; bases outside gene matches: 12. CDR1 is DFQATT, CDR2 SNEGSKA, per germline (reference sequence).